Listed below are T cell receptor beta chains from one sample, sequenced in a study of blood T cell repertoires in COVID-19. Clones were sequenced by immunoSEQ multiplex PCR, and TCRdb holds only the in-frame ones, with some missing. The sample contains around 110,000 clones, 89% of which appear only once. Sequenced input: peripheral blood. These TCRs come from a man aged 35-49 years with active or convalescent COVID-19. Each CDR3 is given with its conserved first and last residue. Each record gives: clone size, V gene, D gene, J gene, CDR3 DNA, CDR3 protein. The D gene is left open where the match is weak. Expanded clones get a size class; other rows say once, few or many, or leave the size out.

NA,TRBV5-5,TRBD1,TRBJ1-6,TGTGCCAGCAGCCCTGGGACAGAGGGAAATTCACCCCTCCACTTT,CASSPGTEGNSPLHF
NA,TRBV19,NA,TRBJ2-1,TGTGCCAGTAGTATTCAGGCCTCAGGGAATGAGCAGTTCTTC,CASSIQASGNEQFF
NA,TRBV15,NA,TRBJ2-3,TGTGCCACCAGCAGACCTCCAGGAATGGAAGCAGATACGCAGTATTTT,CATSRPPGMEADTQYF
NA,TRBV7-2,TRBD1,TRBJ1-2,TGTGCCAGCAGCTCGCCAGGGGGGCGAGGCTACACCTTC,CASSSPGGRGYTF
few,TRBV12-3/TRBV12-4,NA,TRBJ2-7,TGTGCCAGCAGTTTTGTCGGGAGAGCCGAGCAGTACTTC,CASSFVGRAEQYF
NA,TRBV7-2,NA,TRBJ1-2,TGTGCCAGCAGCTTAGTTGCGAGGGTTAACTATGGCTACACCTTC,CASSLVARVNYGYTF
NA,TRBV6-6,NA,TRBJ2-7,TGTGCCAGCAGTTACTCGGGGCCCATCTACGAGCAGTACTTC,CASSYSGPIYEQYF
NA,TRBV28,NA,TRBJ1-4,TGTGCCAGCAGTCCCTCCGGGGAGGGGGCAACTAATGAAAAACTGTTTTTT,CASSPSGEGATNEKLFF
NA,TRBV5-6,TRBD1,TRBJ2-7,TGTGCCAGCAGCGCCGGACAGGGAGCCTACGAGCAGTACTTC,CASSAGQGAYEQYF
NA,TRBV7-2,TRBD1,TRBJ2-5,TGTGCCAGCAGCTCGCCCGGGACAGGGCGAGAGACCCAGTACTTC,CASSSPGTGRETQYF
NA,TRBV18,TRBD2,TRBJ2-5,TGTGCCAGCTCACCACCGTTGGCGGGAGCGAACCAAGAGACCCAGTACTTC,CASSPPLAGANQETQYF
NA,TRBV10-3,TRBD1,TRBJ2-7,TGTGCCATCCTAAACACAGGGGCCGAGCAGTACTTC,CAILNTGAEQYF
NA,TRBV6-5,NA,TRBJ2-7,TGTGCCAGCAGAACAGGGCCGGGCGCCTACGAGCAGTACTTC,CASRTGPGAYEQYF
NA,TRBV6-1,NA,TRBJ2-7,TGTGCCAGCAGTGAAGTGACAGGCTTCTACGAGCAGTACTTC,CASSEVTGFYEQYF
NA,TRBV7-9,NA,TRBJ1-1,TGTGCCAGCAGCCCCCAGGGGATGGGTGCTGAAGCTTTCTTT,CASSPQGMGAEAFF
NA,TRBV27,TRBD2,TRBJ2-7,TGTGCCAGCAGCTTGCTAGCGGGAGAGGGATACGAGCAGTACTTC,CASSLLAGEGYEQYF
few,TRBV5-1,TRBD1,TRBJ2-7,TGCGCCAGCAGCAAAGGACAGGGACCAGGGTACGAGCAGTACTTC,CASSKGQGPGYEQYF
NA,TRBV5-4,NA,TRBJ2-7,TGTGCCAGCAGCTTGCGGCAGGACTACGAGCAGTACTTC,CASSLRQDYEQYF
NA,TRBV21-1,NA,TRBJ2-5,TGTGCCAGCAGTTCACAGGGGTCGGTCCAAGAGACCCAGTACTTC,CASSSQGSVQETQYF
NA,TRBV6-2/TRBV6-3,TRBD2,TRBJ2-7,TGTGCCAGCAGTTACGGGACTAGCGGCTACGAGCAGTACTTC,CASSYGTSGYEQYF
NA,TRBV19,TRBD1,TRBJ1-1,TGTGCCACCGAACGGACAGGGGGTTTGGGCGAAGCTTTCTTT,CATERTGGLGEAFF
NA,TRBV30,NA,TRBJ2-5,TGTGCCTGGACAGAGGGGGTGCAAGAGACCCAGTACTTC,CAWTEGVQETQYF
NA,TRBV4-1,NA,TRBJ2-5,TGCGCCAGCAGCCAAGCGGTTCGCGATCAAGAGACCCAGTACTTC,CASSQAVRDQETQYF
NA,TRBV28,TRBD2,TRBJ2-2,TGTGCCAGCAGTTTACTCCGACTAGCGGGAGCTGTCGGGGAGCTGTTTTTT,CASSLLRLAGAVGELFF
few,TRBV18,TRBD1,TRBJ1-2,TGTGCCAGCTCACCACTAAGGGACAGCCCGAATGGCTACACCTTC,CASSPLRDSPNGYTF
NA,TRBV6-2/TRBV6-3,TRBD2,TRBJ2-1,TGTGCCAGCACTTACGGGACTAGCGTAATCTTC,CASTYGTSVIF
NA,TRBV5-1,TRBD1,TRBJ1-5,TGCGCCAGCAGCTTGGAGGGACAGGGCAATCAGCCCCAGCATTTT,CASSLEGQGNQPQHF
NA,TRBV6-6,NA,TRBJ2-7,TGTGCCAGCAGCCGCGGGCAAACCTACGAGCAGTACTTC,CASSRGQTYEQYF
NA,TRBV4-3,NA,TRBJ2-2,TGCGCCAGCAGCCAAGAACTTTCGGGGTTTTTGAACACCGGGGAGCTGTTTTTT,CASSQELSGFLNTGELFF
NA,TRBV2,TRBD1,TRBJ2-5,TGTGCCAGCGGGACAGGGATAGAGACCCAGTACTTC,CASGTGIETQYF
NA,TRBV6-4,TRBD1,TRBJ2-1,TGTGCCAGCAGTGACTCCGAAGAAGGACAGGGAAACTTCAATGAGCAGTTCTTC,CASSDSEEGQGNFNEQFF
NA,TRBV25-1,NA,TRBJ1-1,TGTGCCAGCAGTGAAAGCGCGCTCGGATTGTTAGGCGCTGAAGCTTTCTTT,CASSESALGLLGAEAFF
NA,TRBV7-2,NA,TRBJ2-1,TGTGCCAGCAGCTTAGACGGAGGCTCCTACAATGAGCAGTTCTTC,CASSLDGGSYNEQFF
NA,TRBV30,NA,TRBJ2-7,TGTGCCTGGAGTAACTCAGGGCCCTACGAGCAGTACTTC,CAWSNSGPYEQYF
NA,TRBV7-3,TRBD2,TRBJ2-1,TGTGCCAGCAGCTTAGGACTAGCGCCGACCAATGAGCAGTTCTTC,CASSLGLAPTNEQFF
NA,TRBV27,TRBD1,TRBJ1-3,TGTGCCAGCAGTATAAAGGACAGGGGCTCTGGAAACACCATATATTTT,CASSIKDRGSGNTIYF
NA,TRBV29-1,NA,TRBJ2-3,TGCAGCGTTCAGGGTCCTAGCACAGATACGCAGTATTTT,CSVQGPSTDTQYF
NA,TRBV4-3,TRBD1,TRBJ1-2,TGCGCCAGCAGCCAAGGCCTTTCGACAGGGGGAGGTGGCTACACCTTC,CASSQGLSTGGGGYTF
once,TRBV5-1,TRBD1,TRBJ1-2,TGCGCCAGCAGCACGACAGGGGGCGACTATGGCTACACCTTC,CASSTTGGDYGYTF
NA,TRBV2,TRBD2,TRBJ2-7,TGTGCCAGCAGTGCTAGCGGGGGTCCCTACGAGCAGTACTTC,CASSASGGPYEQYF
NA,TRBV11-2,NA,TRBJ2-1,TGTGCCAGCAGCTTAGCCCACAGGGACAATGAGCAGTTCTTC,CASSLAHRDNEQFF
NA,TRBV28,NA,TRBJ1-2,TGTGCCAGCAGCGAACAGGGTAATGGCTACACCTTC,CASSEQGNGYTF
NA,TRBV11-2,TRBD1,TRBJ2-7,TGTGCCAGCAGTTTAACAGGGGGCGCGTACGAGCAGTACTTC,CASSLTGGAYEQYF
NA,TRBV14,TRBD1,TRBJ2-7,TGTGCCAGCAGCCAAGACCTCGGGACAGAGAACGAGCAGTACTTC,CASSQDLGTENEQYF
NA,TRBV5-1,NA,TRBJ2-3,TGCGCCAGCAGCTTAACCCAGGGTACAGATACGCAGTATTTT,CASSLTQGTDTQYF
NA,TRBV11-2,TRBD2,TRBJ2-7,TGTGCCAGCGGCAAGCGGGGCTACGAGCAGTACTTC,CASGKRGYEQYF
NA,TRBV27,NA,TRBJ1-2,TGTGCCAGCAGTTTATTCCGGAGTTTAGTCTATGGCTACACCTTC,CASSLFRSLVYGYTF